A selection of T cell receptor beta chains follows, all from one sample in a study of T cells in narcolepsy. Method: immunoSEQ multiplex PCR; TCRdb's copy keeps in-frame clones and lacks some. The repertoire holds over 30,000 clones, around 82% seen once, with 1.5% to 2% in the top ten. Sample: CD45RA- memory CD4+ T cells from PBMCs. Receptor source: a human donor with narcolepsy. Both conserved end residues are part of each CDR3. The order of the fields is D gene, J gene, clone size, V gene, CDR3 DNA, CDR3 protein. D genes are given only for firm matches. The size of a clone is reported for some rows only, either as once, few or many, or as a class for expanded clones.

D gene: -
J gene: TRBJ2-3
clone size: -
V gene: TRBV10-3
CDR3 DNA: TGTGCCATCAGTGACAGGGAATTCACAGATACGCAGTATTTT
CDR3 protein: CAISDREFTDTQYF

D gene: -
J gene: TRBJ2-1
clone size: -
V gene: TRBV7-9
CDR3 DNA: TGTGCCAGCAGCAAACCGGGACGGAAATACAATGAGCAGTTCTTC
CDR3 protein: CASSKPGRKYNEQFF

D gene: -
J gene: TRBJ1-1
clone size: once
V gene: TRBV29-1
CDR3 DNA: TGCAGCGTTGAAGGCCGTTTGGTCACTGAAGCTTTCTTT
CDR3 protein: CSVEGRLVTEAFF

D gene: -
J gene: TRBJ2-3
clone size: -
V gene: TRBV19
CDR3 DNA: TGTGCCAGTAGTGTATCGGCAGGGGGGACAGATACGCAGTATTTT
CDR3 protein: CASSVSAGGTDTQYF

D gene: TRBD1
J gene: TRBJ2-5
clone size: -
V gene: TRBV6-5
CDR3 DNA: TGTGCCAGCACCTCGACAGGGGCTGAGCAGTACTTC
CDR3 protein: CASTSTGAEQYF

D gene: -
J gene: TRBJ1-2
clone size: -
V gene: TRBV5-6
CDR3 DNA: TGTGCCAGCAGCTTGTCAATCCATGGTAATGACTATGGCTACACCTTC
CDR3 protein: CASSLSIHGNDYGYTF

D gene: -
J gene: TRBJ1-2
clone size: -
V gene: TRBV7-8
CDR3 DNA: TGTGCCAGCAGCCTTAACGTGCAGGGCTCTGGCTACACCTTC
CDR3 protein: CASSLNVQGSGYTF

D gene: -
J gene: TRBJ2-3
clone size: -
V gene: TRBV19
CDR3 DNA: TGTGCCAGTAGTAAGGACGGCAGAGGAGATACGCAGTATTTT
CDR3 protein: CASSKDGRGDTQYF

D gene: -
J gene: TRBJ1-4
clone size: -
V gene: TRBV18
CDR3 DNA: TGTGCCAGCTCCTCCGGGGACTTCCCAGAAAAACTGTTTTTT
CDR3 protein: CASSSGDFPEKLFF

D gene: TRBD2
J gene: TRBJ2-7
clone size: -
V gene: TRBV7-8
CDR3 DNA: TGTGCCAGCAGCTTAGCGGGGGGGGACGAGCAGTACTTC
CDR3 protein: CASSLAGGDEQYF

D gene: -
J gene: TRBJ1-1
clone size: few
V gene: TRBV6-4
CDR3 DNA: TGTGCCAGCAGTGACAGGGCAGGGACTGAAGCTTTCTTT
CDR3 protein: CASSDRAGTEAFF

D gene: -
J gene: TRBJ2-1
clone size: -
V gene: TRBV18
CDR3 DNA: TGTGCCAGCTCACCCAAAAACAATGAGCAGTTCTTC
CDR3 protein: CASSPKNNEQFF

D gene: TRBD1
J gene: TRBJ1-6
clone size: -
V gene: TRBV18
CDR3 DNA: TGTGCCAACTCCCTTGGACAGGGAAATTCACCCCTCCACTTT
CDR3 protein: CANSLGQGNSPLHF

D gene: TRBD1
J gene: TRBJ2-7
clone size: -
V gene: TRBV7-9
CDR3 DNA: TGTGCCAGCAGCCCAATGGGACAGGGGAGCTCCTACGAGCAGTACTTC
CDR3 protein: CASSPMGQGSSYEQYF

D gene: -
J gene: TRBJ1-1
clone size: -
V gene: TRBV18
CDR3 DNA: TGTGCCAGCACTACTGGAATTATGAACACTGAAGCTTTCTTT
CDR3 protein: CASTTGIMNTEAFF

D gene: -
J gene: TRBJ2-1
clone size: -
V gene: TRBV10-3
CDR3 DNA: TGTGCCATCAGTGTTGATGGGGTGGGGGAGCAGTTCTTC
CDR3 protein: CAISVDGVGEQFF

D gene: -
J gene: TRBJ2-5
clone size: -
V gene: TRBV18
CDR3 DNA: TGTGCCAGCTCACCCGAACGGACAGCTCAAGAGACCCAGTACTTC
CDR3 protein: CASSPERTAQETQYF

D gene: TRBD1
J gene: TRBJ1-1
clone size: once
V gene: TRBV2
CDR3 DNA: TGTGCCAGCAGTGAATGGGCAGGGGGAAGGAGCACTGAAGCTTTCTTT
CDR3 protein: CASSEWAGGRSTEAFF

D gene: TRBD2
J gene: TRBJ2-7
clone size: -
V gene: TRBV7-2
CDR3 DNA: TGTGCCAGCAGCCCCCGAGGCAGAGGAGCGGGGGGGAACTACGAGCAGTACTTC
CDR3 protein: CASSPRGRGAGGNYEQYF

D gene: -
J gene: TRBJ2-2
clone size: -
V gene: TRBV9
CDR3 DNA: TGTGCCAGCAGCGTAGTAGGGCAGTTCGCGAACACCGGGGAGCTGTTTTTT
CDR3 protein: CASSVVGQFANTGELFF

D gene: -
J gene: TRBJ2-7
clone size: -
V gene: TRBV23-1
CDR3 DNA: TGCGCCAGCAGTCAAAAATTTCGGACCGAAGGTGACGAGCAGTACTTC
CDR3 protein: CASSQKFRTEGDEQYF

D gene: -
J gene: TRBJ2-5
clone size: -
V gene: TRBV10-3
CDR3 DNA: TGTGCCATCAGTGAGCCGTTAGAAAAGACCCAGTACTTC
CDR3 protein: CAISEPLEKTQYF

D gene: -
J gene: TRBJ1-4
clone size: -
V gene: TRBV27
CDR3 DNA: TGTGCCAGCAGTTTACACCGGGGCAGTGAAAAACTGTTTTTT
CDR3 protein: CASSLHRGSEKLFF

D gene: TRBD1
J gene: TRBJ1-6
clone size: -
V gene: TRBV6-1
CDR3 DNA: TGTGCCAGCAGTACTACGGACAGGGGAACGGGACCCCTCCACTTT
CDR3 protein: CASSTTDRGTGPLHF

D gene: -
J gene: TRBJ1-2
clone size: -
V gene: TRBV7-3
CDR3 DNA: TGTGCCAGCAGCTTAGGGGGAAGTAACTATGGCTACACCTTC
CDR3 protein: CASSLGGSNYGYTF

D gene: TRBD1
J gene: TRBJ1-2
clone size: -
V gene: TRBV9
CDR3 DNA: TGTGCCAGCAGCCCTAAAGGACAGGGGGCGAACTATGGCTACACCTTC
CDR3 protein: CASSPKGQGANYGYTF

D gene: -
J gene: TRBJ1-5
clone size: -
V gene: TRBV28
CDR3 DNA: TGTGCCAGCAGTTTAAGGGGGGAGCCCCAGCATTTT
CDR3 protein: CASSLRGEPQHF

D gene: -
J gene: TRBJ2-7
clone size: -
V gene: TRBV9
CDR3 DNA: TGTGCCAGCAGCGTAGCTCCAGATCTCAACGAGCAGTACTTC
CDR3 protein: CASSVAPDLNEQYF

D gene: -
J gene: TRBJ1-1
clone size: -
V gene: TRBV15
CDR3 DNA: TGTGCCACCTCTTTTGAGGGTTTCCCAACTGAAGCTTTCTTT
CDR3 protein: CATSFEGFPTEAFF

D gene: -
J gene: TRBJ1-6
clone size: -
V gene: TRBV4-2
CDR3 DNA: TGTGCCAGCAGCGCCCGGGACGGGGAAAATTCACCCCTCCACTTT
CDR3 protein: CASSARDGENSPLHF

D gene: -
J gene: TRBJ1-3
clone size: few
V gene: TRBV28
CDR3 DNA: TGTGCCAGCAGTTTCGGAGGGGCCTCTGGAAACACCATATATTTT
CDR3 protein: CASSFGGASGNTIYF

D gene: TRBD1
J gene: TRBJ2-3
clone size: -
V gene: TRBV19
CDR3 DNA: TGTGCCAGTAGTATCGGGACAGGGCCAGCAGATACGCAGTATTTT
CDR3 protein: CASSIGTGPADTQYF

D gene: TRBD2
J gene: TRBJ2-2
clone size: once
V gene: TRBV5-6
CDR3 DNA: TGTGCCAGCAACCACGGGGGGTTACTTAACACCGGGGAGCTGTTTTTT
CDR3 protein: CASNHGGLLNTGELFF

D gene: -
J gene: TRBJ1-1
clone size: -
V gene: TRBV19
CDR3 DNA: TGTGCCAGTAGTATTGGAGGGGTCGGCACTGAAGCTTTCTTT
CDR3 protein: CASSIGGVGTEAFF

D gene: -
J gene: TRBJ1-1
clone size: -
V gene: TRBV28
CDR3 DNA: TGTGCCAGCAGTTTGCCTCCGTGGGGCAGGTCCATGAACACTGAAGCTTTCTTT
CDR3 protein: CASSLPPWGRSMNTEAFF

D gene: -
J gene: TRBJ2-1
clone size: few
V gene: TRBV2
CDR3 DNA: TGTGCCAGCAGTGGCCCGGGGCTGAGCTCCTACAATGAGCAGTTCTTC
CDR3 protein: CASSGPGLSSYNEQFF

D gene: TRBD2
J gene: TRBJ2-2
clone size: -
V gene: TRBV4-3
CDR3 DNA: TGCGCCAGCAGCCAAGAAGCCAGCGGGGGGACCGGGGAGCTGTTTTTT
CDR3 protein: CASSQEASGGTGELFF

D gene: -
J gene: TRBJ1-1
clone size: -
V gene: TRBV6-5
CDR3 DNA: TGTGCCAGCAATATAGACGGAGGAAACTCTGAAGCTTTCTTT
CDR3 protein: CASNIDGGNSEAFF

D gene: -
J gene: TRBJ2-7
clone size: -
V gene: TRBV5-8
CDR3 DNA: TGTGCCAGCAGCTTGGTAGCCTACGAGCAGTACTTC
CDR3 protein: CASSLVAYEQYF

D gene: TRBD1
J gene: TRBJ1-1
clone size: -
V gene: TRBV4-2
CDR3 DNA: TGTGCCAGCAGCCAAGGGGACAGAGACCACACTGAAGCTTTCTTT
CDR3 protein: CASSQGDRDHTEAFF

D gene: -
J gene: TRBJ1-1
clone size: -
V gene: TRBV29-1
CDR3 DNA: TGCAGCGTTGAAGTGGGGGGGAACACTGAAGCTTTCTTT
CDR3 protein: CSVEVGGNTEAFF

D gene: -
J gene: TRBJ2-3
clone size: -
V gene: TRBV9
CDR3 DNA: TGTGCCAGCAGTCAAACTGCGGGGTCAGATACGCAGTATTTT
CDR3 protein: CASSQTAGSDTQYF

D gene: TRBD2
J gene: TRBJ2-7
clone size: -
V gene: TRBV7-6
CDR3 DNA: TGTGCCAGCAGCCCAGGGACTAGGGTGAACGAGCAGTACTTC
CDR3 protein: CASSPGTRVNEQYF

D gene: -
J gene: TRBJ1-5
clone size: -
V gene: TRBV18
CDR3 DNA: TGTGCCAGCTCACCGAGTAGGGACCGTAATCAGCCCCAGCATTTT
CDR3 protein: CASSPSRDRNQPQHF

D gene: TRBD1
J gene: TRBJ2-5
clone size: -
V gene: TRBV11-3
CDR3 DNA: TGTGCCAGCAGCCGACGGACAGGGGAAGAGACCCAGTACTTC
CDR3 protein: CASSRRTGEETQYF

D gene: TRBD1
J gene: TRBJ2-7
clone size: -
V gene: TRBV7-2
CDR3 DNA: TGTGCCAGCAGCTTAGGTTACAGGGGGGTCCCCTACGAGCAGTACTTC
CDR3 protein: CASSLGYRGVPYEQYF

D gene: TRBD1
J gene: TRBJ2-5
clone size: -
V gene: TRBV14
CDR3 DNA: TGTGCCAGCAGCTACCGACAGGGGGGGCGAGAGACCCAGTACTTC
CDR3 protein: CASSYRQGGRETQYF

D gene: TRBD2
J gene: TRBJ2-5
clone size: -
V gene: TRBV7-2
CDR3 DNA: TGTGCCAGCAGCCAGGGACTAGCGGGGGAGGCCCAGTACTTC
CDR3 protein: CASSQGLAGEAQYF

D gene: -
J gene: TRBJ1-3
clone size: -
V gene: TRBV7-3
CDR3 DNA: TGTGCCAGCAGCTTACAGGGACGGGGCACCATATATTTT
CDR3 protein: CASSLQGRGTIYF

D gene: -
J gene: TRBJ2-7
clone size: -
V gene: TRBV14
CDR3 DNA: TGTGCCAGCAGCCAAGCCGGATCAGCCGGAGAGCAGTACTTC
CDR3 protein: CASSQAGSAGEQYF

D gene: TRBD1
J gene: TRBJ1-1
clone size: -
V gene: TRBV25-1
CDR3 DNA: TGTGCCAGCAAAGACAGGGGGCGCGGGGTCACTGAAGCTTTCTTT
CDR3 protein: CASKDRGRGVTEAFF

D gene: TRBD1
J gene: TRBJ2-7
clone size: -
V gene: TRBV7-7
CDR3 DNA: TGTGCTAGCAGCCCGATCGACAGGGGGCAAGGCGAGCAGTACTTC
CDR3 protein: CASSPIDRGQGEQYF

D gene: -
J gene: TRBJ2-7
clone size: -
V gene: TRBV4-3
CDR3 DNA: TGCGCCAGCAGCCAAGGAGACAAGGGCTCCTACGAGCAGTACTTC
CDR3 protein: CASSQGDKGSYEQYF